Included here is one TCR beta chain sequence, with context. The sample originates from a study of blood T cell repertoires in COVID-19. CDR1 is SGHVS, CDR2 FQNEAQ, per germline. The CDR3 length is 13 residues. V was shortened by 1 base and J by 7 bases, with 8 bases between the two germline ends. Original processing notes: Amplification with reference gene primers provided the estimates of nucleated cell counts. The assay was immunoSEQ multiplex PCR, and TCRdb's table has in-frame clones only and misses some. For V, J and clone size, that table is used; D and trimming come from the DNA. In the table there are 40,000 to 50,000 clones, approximately 90% of which are singletons.

The chain has TRBV7-8 and TRBJ2-1; no clear D gene. This TCR derives from a human donor in a cohort sampled during active COVID-19. The specimen sequenced was peripheral blood. The CDR3 nucleotides read TGTGCCAGCAGCTTAGATCGGTCAAATGAGCAGTTCTTC. It is translated as CASSLDRSNEQFF.